These T cell receptor beta chains were read from a single sample in a study of blood T cell repertoires in COVID-19. Method: immunoSEQ multiplex PCR; TCRdb's copy keeps in-frame clones and lacks some. The data contain 200,000 to 250,000 clones, 82% of them seen just once; the ten biggest clones take up about 3.7%. The sample comprised PBMCs or T cells enriched from blood (not recorded which). Receptors were obtained from a woman in her sixties who had recovered from COVID-19. Each CDR3 is given with its conserved first and last residue. The order of the fields is clone size, V gene, J gene, D gene, CDR3 DNA, CDR3 protein. A D gene is named only where the DNA matches it firmly. Clone sizes are given selectively: once, few, many, or a class where the clone is expanded.

size: -
V: TRBV4-2
J: TRBJ2-7
D: TRBD2
DNA: TGTGCCAGCAGCCAAGATAGGATCCTAGCGGTCTCCTACGAGCAGTACTTC
CDR3: CASSQDRILAVSYEQYF

size: -
V: TRBV14
J: TRBJ1-1
D: TRBD1
DNA: TGTGCCAGCAGCTTCGGGACAGGGGTTGCTGAAGCTTTCTTT
CDR3: CASSFGTGVAEAFF

size: few
V: TRBV11-2
J: TRBJ2-5
D: TRBD2
DNA: TGTGCCAGCAGCCGAGGACTAGCGGGGGGGAACCAAGAGACCCAGTACTTC
CDR3: CASSRGLAGGNQETQYF

size: -
V: TRBV3-1/TRBV3-2
J: TRBJ2-3
D: -
DNA: TGTGCCAGCAGTCACAGGGAGCCAGATACGCAGTATTTT
CDR3: CASSHREPDTQYF

size: -
V: TRBV7-9
J: TRBJ1-2
D: -
DNA: TGTGCCAGCAGCCCGGGTGCGGGGGACTATGGCTACACCTTC
CDR3: CASSPGAGDYGYTF

size: -
V: TRBV7-9
J: TRBJ2-7
D: TRBD2
DNA: TGTGCCAGCAGCTTACCAGGACTAGCGGGAATTTACCACGAGCAGTACTTC
CDR3: CASSLPGLAGIYHEQYF

size: -
V: TRBV19
J: TRBJ2-1
D: TRBD2
DNA: TGTGCCAGTACTCTCCGGGGGGGCTACAATGAGCAGTTCTTC
CDR3: CASTLRGGYNEQFF

size: few
V: TRBV5-4
J: TRBJ1-1
D: TRBD1
DNA: TGTGCCAGCAGCTACCCCGGGACAGGGTACACTGAAGCTTTCTTT
CDR3: CASSYPGTGYTEAFF

size: few
V: TRBV5-7
J: TRBJ1-2
D: -
DNA: TGTGCCAGCAGCCAACTGGATGGCTACACCTTC
CDR3: CASSQLDGYTF

size: -
V: TRBV10-3
J: TRBJ1-2
D: -
DNA: TGTGCCATCAGTGGCGGACAGTCAAGGAATGGCTACACCTTC
CDR3: CAISGGQSRNGYTF

size: -
V: TRBV3-1/TRBV3-2
J: TRBJ2-1
D: -
DNA: TGTGCCAGCAGCCCTAGACAGTTACGCCACTCCTACAATGAGCAGTTCTTC
CDR3: CASSPRQLRHSYNEQFF

size: -
V: TRBV5-1
J: TRBJ2-7
D: TRBD1
DNA: TGCGCCAGCAGCTTGGCTCGGGGAGAGGGGGCGGCGGACGAGCAGTACTTC
CDR3: CASSLARGEGAADEQYF

size: -
V: TRBV18
J: TRBJ1-1
D: TRBD1
DNA: TGTGCCAGCTCACCAGGACAGGGGGTTCCTTCGGGAACTGAAGCTTTCTTT
CDR3: CASSPGQGVPSGTEAFF

size: -
V: TRBV7-2
J: TRBJ2-2
D: -
DNA: TGTGCCAGCAGCTTTTTCCAGGGGCCGACGACCGGGGAGCTGTTTTTT
CDR3: CASSFFQGPTTGELFF

size: -
V: TRBV5-1
J: TRBJ1-3
D: TRBD1
DNA: TGCGCCAGCAGCGGTGACAGGGGAGACTCTGGAAACACCATATATTTT
CDR3: CASSGDRGDSGNTIYF

size: -
V: TRBV5-1
J: TRBJ1-2
D: -
DNA: TGCGCCAGCAGCAAGATTCTTGGGCAGACCTATGGCTACACCTTC
CDR3: CASSKILGQTYGYTF

size: -
V: TRBV6-5
J: TRBJ1-2
D: TRBD1
DNA: TGTGCCAGCTCAAACCCCACAGGGGGCAGCTATGGCTACACCTTC
CDR3: CASSNPTGGSYGYTF

size: -
V: TRBV2
J: TRBJ2-4
D: TRBD1
DNA: TGTGCCAGCAGCACGACAGGGGGCGTTAGGGACATTCAGTACTTC
CDR3: CASSTTGGVRDIQYF

size: -
V: TRBV4-2
J: TRBJ2-2
D: -
DNA: TGTGCCAGCAGCCAAGAGGCAGGGGCAAACACCGGGGAGCTGTTTTTT
CDR3: CASSQEAGANTGELFF

size: few
V: TRBV4-1
J: TRBJ1-1
D: TRBD1
DNA: TGCGCCAGCAGCCAAGATCGAACAGGGGGGTGGGTCACTGAAGCTTTCTTT
CDR3: CASSQDRTGGWVTEAFF

size: -
V: TRBV10-2
J: TRBJ1-1
D: -
DNA: TGCGCCAGCAGTGCGGGGGGTTCGTTCCTTAACACTGAAGCTTTCTTT
CDR3: CASSAGGSFLNTEAFF

size: -
V: TRBV12-3/TRBV12-4
J: TRBJ2-7
D: TRBD1
DNA: TGTGCCAGCAGTTCCCAGACAGGGGGCGAGCAGTACTTC
CDR3: CASSSQTGGEQYF

size: -
V: TRBV6-5
J: TRBJ2-7
D: -
DNA: TGTGCCAGCAGTTACTCTACGGGAGAAAGCTCCTACGAGCAGTACTTC
CDR3: CASSYSTGESSYEQYF

size: -
V: TRBV4-1
J: TRBJ2-1
D: TRBD2
DNA: TGCGCCAGCAGCCCCTGGGGAAGCGGGGGGGATTATGAGCAGTTCTTC
CDR3: CASSPWGSGGDYEQFF

size: -
V: TRBV19
J: TRBJ1-2
D: TRBD1
DNA: TGTGCCAGCCATAACTTCGAACCGGGACAGACCTACGGCTACACCTTC
CDR3: CASHNFEPGQTYGYTF